This TCR beta chain was profiled in a study of shared clonotypes between healthy human individuals. The overall study: Three plates each covered CD4 naive and memory; CD8 naive two, CD8 memory one.

Donors were Caucasian adults residing in Nashville, Tennessee, USA. Study outcomes and limitations: Estimated richness values were generally larger in naive subsets than in memory subsets. Non-shared clonotypes had lower generation probabilities than clonotypes shared by all four sorted-subset donors.

Sequencing was performed with immunoSEQ multiplex PCR; in TCRdb, only in-frame clones are kept and a portion is missing. The sample lists around 2.5 million clones, 93% seen once, with around 0.37% in the top ten. Remarks on this clone: Its matching antigen is unknown.

The sample taken for sequencing was naive CD4+ T cells from PBMCs. As to subset: CD45RA+ positively selected. The sequence came from a young man in good health. Some clones in this sample may be carry-over from other donors' samples.

CDR3: CASSPRQGWNTGELFF. The CDR3 nucleotides read TGTGCCAGCAGCCCCCGACAGGGATGGAACACCGGGGAGCTGTTTTTT. The genes are TRBV5-8 and TRBJ2-2; 7 nucleotides align to TRBD1. J was trimmed by 1 base and V by 4 bases; bases with no gene match: 7. The germline CDR1 and CDR2 sequences are SGHTS and YDEGEE. This CDR3 contains 16 residues.